One sample yielded the 20 T cell receptor beta chains listed below, sequenced in a study of blood T cells in healthy people across ages. Primed by a sample-barcoded 5' primer and a J-beta primer mix, a second PCR proceeded for about 7 to 11 cycles. One entry per CDR3 protein, called by TCRdb with MiXCR from the 5' RACE reads. This table holds just under 750,000 distinct CDR3 sequences, around a fifth found once. Sequencing was carried out using blood. Receptors were obtained from a man between 70 and 80 years old in good health.

This clonotype has just a few counts. The CDR3 region has the DNA TGTGCCAGCAGCACACCCAGGGGCGTGACAAATCAGCCCCAGCATTTT. This gives the protein CASSTPRGVTNQPQHF. J is TRBJ1-5 and V is TRBV6-2 or TRBV6-3, with D possibly matching TRBD1 (6 bases). Germline CDR1 MNHEY, CDR2 SVGEGT. The CDR3 has 16 residues. Trimming stripped 6 bases from V and 4 bases from J, with 19 bases between.

This clonotype was found a few times. This chain joins TRBV21-1 and TRBJ2-5. The J call may be mistaken, given a closer DNA end match to TRBJ2-7. TRBV21-1 is described as a pseudogene. The CDR3 is 14 residues long. The CDR3 region is CASSKERKTYEQYF. CDR3 coding DNA: TGTGCCAGCAGCAAAGAACGGAAAACCTACGAGCAGTACTTC.

This clonotype was found a few times. The J gene is TRBJ1-2, the V gene TRBV25-1; D gene ambiguous. The germline CDR1 and CDR2 sequences are MGHDK and SYGVNS. The germline V and J ends were trimmed by 0 bases and 2 bases, with 7 bases remaining between them. CDR3 size: 14 residues. For the CDR3, the DNA is TGTGCCAGCAGTGAATATAAGGGAAACTATGGCTACACCTTC. Translated: CASSEYKGNYGYTF.

The count of this clonotype is one. This chain joins TRBV5-4 and TRBJ1-1; a weak D match, TRBD1 (5 bases). The CDR3 length is 15 residues. Trimming took off 4 bases at V and 0 bases at J, with 13 bases between the two ends. From germline, CDR1 is SGHNT and CDR2 YYREEE (reference sequence). Written as DNA, the CDR3 is TGTGCCAGCAGCCCCCGGGGGAACTTGAACACTGAAGCTTTCTTT. Amino acids: CASSPRGNLNTEAFF.

The rearrangement uses TRBV12-5 and TRBJ2-5, with D perhaps TRBD1 (6 bases). There are 12 residues in the CDR3. Trimming cost V 6 bases and J 4 bases, with 9 bases left between them. In germline, CDR1 is LGHNT, CDR2 FRNRAP. DNA of the CDR3: TGTGCTAGTGGAGGCAGGGGAGAGACCCAGTACTTC. It is translated as CASGGRGETQYF.

This clonotype appeared many times. The V and J genes are TRBV20-1 and TRBJ1-2; D remains unclear. The CDR3 loop spans 12 amino acids. Germline-derived CDR1 and CDR2 are DFQATT and SNEGSKA (reference sequence). V lost 5 bases, J lost 0 bases, and 7 bases lay in between. DNA of the CDR3: TGCAGTGCTCCTACACCTAACTATGGCTACACCTTC. Translating gives CSAPTPNYGYTF.

This clonotype was picked up a small number of times. J is TRBJ1-1 and V is TRBV20-1; D is unclear. From germline, CDR1 is DFQATT and CDR2 SNEGSKA (reference sequence). CDR3 size: 13 residues. V lost 6 bases, J lost 1 base, and 12 bases lay in between. This CDR3 is CSAPPPGNTEAFF. The CDR3 DNA sequence: TGCAGTGCCCCCCCGCCGGGGAACACTGAAGCTTTCTTT.

About this clonotype itself: Germline and junction disagree at one end, which may indicate a read error. V usage is TRBV7-9 and J usage is TRBJ1-3; D not resolved. Germline V gene lookup returns CDR1 SEHNR and CDR2 FQNEAQ (reference sequence). The CDR3 is 15 amino acids. The CDR3 DNA reads as TGTGACAGCACCACCCCCCAAGTCTCTGGAAACACCATATATTTT. Translating it yields CDSTTPQVSGNTIYF.

CDR3: CSAKKTDTQYF. Here the CDR3 DNA reads TGCAGTGCTAAGAAGACAGATACGCAGTATTTT. The chain carries TRBV20-1 and TRBJ2-3; D gene uncertain. The CDR3 totals 11 residues. The germline V and J ends were trimmed by 4 bases and 3 bases, with 5 bases remaining between them. The V gene's germline CDR1 is DFQATT and CDR2 SNEGSKA (reference sequence).

On this clonotype itself: Sequence at one end of the junction differs from germline and may be a read error. This chain joins TRBV5-5 and TRBJ1-2, with 9 bases matching TRBD1. The CDR3 has 13 residues. Germline CDR1 SGHKS, CDR2 YYEKEE (reference sequence). The CDR3 DNA sequence: TGTGCCAGCAGCTTGGTTTGGGACAGGGAAGACCTCTTC. Protein: CASSLVWDREDLF. Full variable domain (rest looked up from reference TRBV5-5 and TRBJ1-2): DAGVTQSPTHLIKTRGQQVTLRCSPISGHKSVSWYQQVLGQGPQFIFQYYEKEERGRGNFPDRFSARQFPNYSSELNVNALLLGDSALYLCASSLVWDREDLFGSGTRLTVV.

This clonotype showed up just a few times. This chain uses TRBV25-1 with TRBJ1-1; D gene ambiguous. The CDR3 sequence is 13 residues long. V was shortened by 5 bases and J by 1 base, with 8 bases between the two germline ends. Germline lookup yields CDR1 MGHDK and CDR2 SYGVNS. The CDR3 region is CASSRHRNTEAFF. Written as DNA, the CDR3 is TGTGCCAGCAGTAGACATCGGAACACTGAAGCTTTCTTT.

This clonotype was seen only a few times. The J gene is TRBJ2-2, the V gene TRBV4-3; 7 bases fit TRBD1. The junction had 4 bases not matched to a gene; V was cut back by 3 bases and J by 3 bases. This CDR3 is built from 15 residues. Germline CDR1 LGHNA, CDR2 YSLEER. CDR3 DNA: TGCGCCAGCAGCCAGGGGGACAGATACACCGGGGAGCTGTTTTTT. Translating it yields CASSQGDRYTGELFF.

CDR3 residues: CASSLRASYEQYV. DNA for the CDR3: TGTGCCAGCAGCCTCCGGGCCTCCTACGAGCAGTACGTC. The V gene is TRBV11-2, the J gene TRBJ2-5, with D hard to call. The DNA end is a closer match to TRBJ2-7, so the J assignment may be wrong. Germline lookup yields CDR1 SGHAT and CDR2 FQNNGV. CDR3 length equals 13 residues.

This clonotype was observed once. The J gene is TRBJ1-4, the V gene TRBV7-4; D not resolved. This CDR3 comprises 15 residues. Trimming shortened V by 5 bases and J by 0 bases, and 10 bases separated the two germline ends. Per the germline V gene, CDR1 is SGHVT and CDR2 is SQSDAQ. CDR3 sequence (DNA): TGTGCCAGCAGCCCTAGAAACGCAACTAATGAAAAACTGTTTTTT. Translation gives CASSPRNATNEKLFF.

This clonotype was detected only a few times. The V and J genes are TRBV29-1 and TRBJ1-4; D not resolved. CDR3 length equals 13 residues. Germline V gene sequence: CDR1 SQVTM, CDR2 ANQGSEA. Trimming took 6 bases from V and 4 from J, leaving 12 bases between them. The CDR3 DNA reads as TGCAGCGTAGAGGACGGGAATAATGAAAAACTGTTTTTT. Residues: CSVEDGNNEKLFF.

The chain carries TRBV4-3 and TRBJ2-1, with 9 bases lining up with TRBD2. The end of the DNA aligns better with TRBJ2-7, so the J call may be wrong. Per the germline V gene, CDR1 is LGHNA and CDR2 is YSLEER. The CDR3 has 17 residues. The CDR3 is CASSQVLGLAGLYEQYV. The CDR3 nucleotides read TGCGCCAGCAGCCAAGTTCTGGGCCTAGCGGGACTCTACGAGCAGTACGTC.

The V and J genes are TRBV20-1 and TRBJ2-3; 8 nucleotides match TRBD2. The CDR3 runs to 16 residues. V dropped 2 bases and J dropped 0; count of bases not matched to a gene: 7. In germline, CDR1 is DFQATT, CDR2 SNEGSKA (reference sequence). This chain's CDR3 is CSARRSSGQSTDTQYF. CDR3 nucleotide sequence: TGCAGTGCTAGAAGATCTAGCGGGCAGAGCACAGATACGCAGTATTTT.

The chain couples TRBV13 to TRBJ1-1, with D maybe TRBD1 (6 bases). Germline lookup yields CDR1 PRHDT and CDR2 FYEKMQ (reference sequence). Trimming removed 5 bases at V and 1 base at J, with 14 bases between. CDR3 size: 15 residues. CDR3 DNA: TGTGCCAGCAGCGGTTGGGGGGCAAGGAACACTGAAGCTTTCTTT. This sequence encodes CASSGWGARNTEAFF.

The table lists this clonotype with a count of one. The chain recombines TRBV11-2 with TRBJ2-3, with D hard to call. V shed 0 bases and J shed 4 bases, with 11 bases lying between them. Germline loops: CDR1 SGHAT, CDR2 FQNNGV. This CDR3 has 15 residues. CDR3 nucleotide sequence: TGTGCCAGCAGCTTAGATCGTGGGGTTTCAGATACGCAGTATTTT. Residues: CASSLDRGVSDTQYF.

The chain employs TRBV24-1 and TRBJ2-5; TRBD2 matches 14 bases. This CDR3 is built from 19 residues. V lost 5 bases to trimming and J lost 2 bases; unmatched junction nucleotides: 12. Germline lookup yields CDR1 KGHDR and CDR2 SFDVKD. CDR3: CATSAAWGTSGSYQETQYF. The CDR3 nucleotides read TGTGCCACCAGTGCCGCTTGGGGGACTAGCGGGAGCTATCAAGAGACCCAGTACTTC.